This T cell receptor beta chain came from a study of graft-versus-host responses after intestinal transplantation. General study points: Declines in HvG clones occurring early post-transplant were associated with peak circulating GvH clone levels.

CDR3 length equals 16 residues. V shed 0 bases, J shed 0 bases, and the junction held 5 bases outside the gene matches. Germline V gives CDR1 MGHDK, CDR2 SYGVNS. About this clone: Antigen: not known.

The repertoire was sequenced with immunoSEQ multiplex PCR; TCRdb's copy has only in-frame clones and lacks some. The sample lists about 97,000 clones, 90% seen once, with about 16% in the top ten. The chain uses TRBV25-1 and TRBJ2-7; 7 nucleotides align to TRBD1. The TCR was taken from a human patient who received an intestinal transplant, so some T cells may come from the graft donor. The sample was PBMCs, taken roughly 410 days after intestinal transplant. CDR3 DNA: TGTGCCAGCAGTGAATATGGACGGACAGGCTCCTACGAGCAGTACTTC. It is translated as CASSEYGRTGSYEQYF.